This T cell receptor (beta chain) was documented in a study of blood T cell repertoires in COVID-19. From germline, CDR1 is ENHRY and CDR2 SYGVKD. The CDR3 is 16 residues long. Trimming pared 4 bases from V and 6 bases from J, leaving 16 bases between. Method: immunoSEQ multiplex PCR; TCRdb's copy keeps in-frame clones and lacks some. The sample includes some 200,000 clones, roughly four fifths seen only once; the top ten take approximately 12%. The sequence was collected from a man aged 40-49 years who had recovered from COVID-19. Sequenced: PBMCs or T cells enriched from blood (not recorded which). This chain connects TRBV10-3 to TRBJ1-6; no definite D call. CDR3 amino acids: CAISVDTPRGNSPLHF. In DNA form, the CDR3 reads TGTGCCATCAGTGTGGATACTCCCCGGGGTAATTCACCCCTCCACTTT.